This entry concerns a single TCR beta chain. Its antigen is still unknown. Using its own MiXCR run on the 5' RACE reads, TCRdb lists one record per CDR3 protein. This sample has about 400,000 distinct CDR3 sequences, with 20% to 30% found just once. V was clipped by 2 bases and J by 3 bases, with 8 bases between them. The CDR3 spans 13 residues. Germline CDR1 is MGHDK and CDR2 is SYGVNS. The sample originates from a study of T-cell memory formation after mild COVID-19. Study-wide background: Largely, the TCR clusters proved donor specific.

Study observations and caveats: Detection of some responders pre-infection suggested pre-existing cross-reactive memory T cells participated. From day 15 to 85, contracting clones were balanced between CD4 and CD8, whereas later expanders leaned toward CD4+.

The chain couples TRBV25-1 to TRBJ2-7, with no clear D. The receptor was derived from an adult woman who had mild COVID-19 (a few samples of this study predate the infection). Cell type and time point are not known. The specimen was PBMCs or a T cell subset sorted from them (not recorded which). Here the CDR3 DNA reads TGTGCCAGCAGTGAAGCAGCCCTCTACGAGCAGTACTTC. Translating it yields CASSEAALYEQYF.